Presented here are 30 T cell receptor beta chains from one specimen sequenced in a study of immune evolution from preneoplasia to lung adenocarcinoma. Sequencing used immunoSEQ multiplex PCR; TCRdb keeps in-frame clones, though not all of them. The profile shows some 15,000 clones, 80% of them singletons. The specimen sequenced was FFPE minimally invasive lung adenocarcinoma tissue. The source of these receptors is a person aged 65 to 79 with lung adenocarcinoma.

The CDR3: CASSLAGGNTEAFF. The CDR3 nucleotides are TGCGCCAGCAGCTTGGCAGGGGGCAACACTGAAGCTTTCTTT. V gene TRBV5-1 combines with J gene TRBJ1-1; 8 nucleotides line up with TRBD1. The CDR3 contains 14 residues. Germline lookup yields CDR1 SGHRS and CDR2 YFSETQ. V shed 0 bases, J shed 2 bases, and the junction held 0 bases outside the gene matches.

This clone was seen more than once but under ten times. V gene TRBV15 combines with J gene TRBJ2-1; D not resolved. The V end lost 3 bases, the J end lost 6 bases, and 6 bases lay between the germline ends. Germline lookup yields CDR1 LNHNV and CDR2 YYDKDF (reference sequence). The CDR3 has 12 amino acids. DNA for the CDR3: TGTGCCACCAGCAGGGGTAGCAATGAGCAGTTCTTC. It encodes CATSRGSNEQFF.

The chain joins TRBV30 to TRBJ1-1, with TRBD1 as a possible D gene (5 bases). Trimming cost V 5 bases and J 1 base, with 11 bases left between them. CDR1 and CDR2 from the germline V gene are GTSNPN and SVGIG (reference sequence). The CDR3 length is 13 residues. For the CDR3, the DNA is TGTGCCTGGGATGTGGGGGGGAACACTGAAGCTTTCTTT. This sequence encodes CAWDVGGNTEAFF.

The J gene is TRBJ1-4, the V gene TRBV5-6; 7 nucleotides agree with TRBD1. With V trimmed by 4 bases and J by 7 bases, 7 bases remained unmatched. The CDR3 is made up of 14 amino acids. The germline gives CDR1 SGHDT, CDR2 YYEEEE. DNA of the CDR3: TGTGCCAGCAGCCGCGGGACAGAAATTGAAAAACTGTTTTTT. It is translated as CASSRGTEIEKLFF. The variable domain in full, with the rest retrieved from reference TRBV5-6 and TRBJ1-4, is DAGVTQSPTHLIKTRGQQVTLRCSPKSGHDTVSWYQQALGQGPQFIFQYYEEEERQRGNFPDRFSGHQFPNYSSELNVNALLLGDSALYLCASSRGTEIEKLFFGSGTQLSVL.

In the case of this clone: A junction end diverges from the germline sequence, so it may reflect a read error. This chain joins TRBV2 and TRBJ1-6; unclear D gene. The CDR3 consists of 14 residues. CDR1 SNHLY and CDR2 FYNNEI come from the germline V gene. The CDR3 DNA sequence: TGTGCCAGCAGTGTTGAGGAGGTGAATTCACTCCTCCACTTT. Protein product: CASSVEEVNSLLHF.

J is TRBJ1-5 and V is TRBV28, with 11 bases matching TRBD1. Losses at the gene ends were 6 bases for V and 6 bases for J; bases not matched to a gene: 1. The germline CDR1 and CDR2 sequences are MDHEN and SYDVKM. The CDR3 is 13 residues long. Here the CDR3 reads CASRGQGGQPQHF. In DNA form, the CDR3 reads TGTGCCAGCAGGGGACAGGGGGGTCAGCCCCAGCATTTT.

The chain couples TRBV29-1 to TRBJ1-1, with unresolved D. Per the germline V gene, CDR1 is SQVTM and CDR2 is ANQGSEA. The CDR3 covers 12 residues. Trimming took off 3 bases at V and 8 bases at J, with 13 bases between the two ends. CDR3 bases: TGCAGCGTTGAGACGGTATCGAAAGAAGCTTTCTTT. Protein: CSVETVSKEAFF. Full variable domain (outside the CDR3, taken from reference TRBV29-1 and TRBJ1-1): SAVISQKPSRDICQRGTSLTIQCQVDSQVTMMFWYRQQPGQSLTLIATANQGSEATYESGFVIDKFPISRPNLTFSTLTVSNMSPEDSSIYLCSVETVSKEAFFGQGTRLTVV.

In this sample, this clone turned up once. The rearrangement links TRBV30 to TRBJ2-7; 10 bases are a match to TRBD2. The J segment lost 3 bases and the V segment lost 3 bases, leaving 14 bases of the junction unmatched. The CDR3 is made up of 17 amino acids. Germline V gene lookup returns CDR1 GTSNPN and CDR2 SVGIG (reference sequence). The CDR3 spells CAWSGQGLAGGLYEQYF. Here the CDR3 DNA reads TGTGCCTGGAGCGGACAGGGATTAGCGGGAGGTCTCTACGAGCAGTACTTC.

The rearrangement uses TRBV7-2 and TRBJ2-2, with D possibly matching TRBD2 (7 bases). In germline, CDR1 is SGHTA, CDR2 FQGNSA. V lost 0 bases and J 7 bases, leaving 9 bases between the germline ends. The CDR3 is 14 amino acids. The CDR3 spells CASSLAGGLGELFF. In nucleotides, the CDR3 is TGTGCCAGCAGCTTAGCGGGGGGGCTCGGGGAGCTGTTTTTT. Full variable domain (outside the CDR3, taken from reference TRBV7-2 and TRBJ2-2): GAGVSQSPSNKVTEKGKDVELRCDPISGHTALYWYRQSLGQGLEFLIYFQGNSAPDKSGLPSDRFSAERTGGSVSTLTIQRTQQEDSAVYLCASSLAGGLGELFFGEGSRLTVL.

The gene calls are TRBV5-6 and TRBJ1-2, with D perhaps TRBD1 (6 bases). Trimming cost V 2 bases and J 9 bases, with 14 bases left between them. Germline CDR1 reads SGHDT; CDR2 reads YYEEEE. The CDR3 has 13 amino acids. The CDR3 reads CASSFRQTGRYTF. CDR3 in DNA: TGTGCCAGCAGCTTTAGGCAGACAGGACGCTACACCTTC.

This clone came up a few times. The chain recombines TRBV29-1 with TRBJ2-5; maybe TRBD2 (6 bases). The CDR3 length is 12 residues. V lost 7 bases and J 5 bases, leaving 14 bases between the germline ends. CDR1 SQVTM and CDR2 ANQGSEA come from the germline V gene. This CDR3 is CSGLESGETQYF. The CDR3 region has the DNA TGCAGCGGACTAGAGTCGGGTGAGACCCAGTACTTC.

The chain recombines TRBV6-1 with TRBJ1-2, with D perhaps matching TRBD1 (5 bases). This CDR3 contains 14 residues. With 6 bases removed from V and 2 bases from J, the gap between germline ends came to 13 bases. Germline CDR1 and CDR2: MNHNS and SASEGT. For the CDR3, the DNA is TGTGCCAGCAGGGTAGGGGAGGGGAACTATGGCTACACCTTC. This codes for CASRVGEGNYGYTF.

The CDR3 bases are TGTGCCAGCAGTTACTCGACAGATTCCTACGAGCAGTACTTC. As protein: CASSYSTDSYEQYF. J is TRBJ2-7 and V is TRBV6-5, with D tentatively TRBD1 (5 bases). Trimming took 0 bases from V and 1 from J, leaving 7 bases between them. This CDR3 comprises 14 residues. The germline V gene has CDR1 MNHEY and CDR2 SVGAGI.

The rearrangement links TRBV13 to TRBJ1-2, with 8 bases lining up with TRBD1. V lost 4 bases, J lost 7 bases, and 5 bases stayed unmatched. Germline-derived CDR1 and CDR2 are PRHDT and FYEKMQ (reference sequence). CDR3 length: 13 residues. The CDR3 region has the DNA TGTGCCAGCAGCTCAATGACAGGGGCTGGCTACACCTTC. Translation: CASSSMTGAGYTF. Full variable domain (outside the CDR3, taken from reference TRBV13 and TRBJ1-2): AAGVIQSPRHLIKEKRETATLKCYPIPRHDTVYWYQQGPGQDPQFLISFYEKMQSDKGSIPDRFSAQQFSDYHSELNMSSLELGDSALYFCASSSMTGAGYTFGSGTRLTVV.

The V call is TRBV7-3, the J call TRBJ2-1, with TRBD2 matching 13 bases. After removal of 4 bases from V and 9 bases from J, the junction contained 9 bases not matched to a gene. Germline CDR1 SGHTA, CDR2 FQGTGA. The CDR3 totals 16 residues. Written as DNA, the CDR3 is TGTGCCAGCAGCTCGCCCACTAGCGGGGGGGCCCGTGAGCAGTTCTTC. This encodes CASSSPTSGGAREQFF.

The gene calls are TRBV13 and TRBJ1-4; D is uncertain. CDR1 is PRHDT, CDR2 FYEKMQ, per germline (reference sequence). The V end was cut by 3 bases, the J end by 2 bases, with 4 bases between. This CDR3 is 13 amino acids long. CDR3 protein: CASSLGTNEKLFF. Here the CDR3 DNA reads TGTGCCAGCAGCTTGGGGACTAATGAAAAACTGTTTTTT.

In its sample, this clone ranks as medium-sized. The chain employs TRBV7-9 and TRBJ2-5; tentatively, D is TRBD2 (6 bases). Between the trimmed V and J ends, which lost 4 bases and 4 bases, there was a span of 13 bases. CDR1 and CDR2 from the germline V gene are SEHNR and FQNEAQ (reference sequence). The CDR3 contains 14 residues. The CDR3 loop is CASSSGLFSETQYF. Here the CDR3 DNA reads TGTGCCAGCAGCTCCGGACTATTTTCAGAGACCCAGTACTTC. Together with reference TRBV7-9 and TRBJ2-5, the CDR3 gives the full variable domain: DTGVSQNPRHKITKRGQNVTFRCDPISEHNRLYWYRQTLGQGPEFLTYFQNEAQLEKSRLLSDRFSAERPKGSFSTLEIQRTEQGDSAMYLCASSSGLFSETQYFGPGTRLLVL.

This clone was counted a single time. V gene TRBV27 combines with J gene TRBJ2-7, with 10 bases that match TRBD1. V dropped 4 bases and J dropped 6; count of bases not matched to a gene: 9. The germline V gene encodes CDR1 MNHEY and CDR2 SMNVEV (reference sequence). The CDR3 is 15 amino acids. The CDR3 reads CASSSPGQGFSEQYF. The CDR3 DNA sequence: TGTGCCAGCAGTTCACCGGGACAGGGGTTCAGCGAGCAGTACTTC.

The rearrangement links TRBV6-5 to TRBJ1-2; D is uncertain. The germline gives CDR1 MNHEY, CDR2 SVGAGI. The CDR3 is made up of 11 amino acids. V dropped 2 bases and J dropped 8 bases, with 6 bases sitting between them. This CDR3 reads CASSYQDGYTF. The CDR3 DNA follows: TGTGCCAGCAGTTACCAGGACGGCTACACCTTC.

The sample holds one count of this clone. The chain couples TRBV5-1 to TRBJ1-1, with TRBD1 matching over 10 bases. The CDR3 contains 16 residues. Germline V gene sequence: CDR1 SGHRS, CDR2 YFSETQ. V shed 4 bases, J shed 0 bases, and the junction held 6 bases outside the gene matches. CDR3 sequence (DNA): TGCGCCAGCAGCAGGGGACAGGGGATCGTGAACACTGAAGCTTTCTTT. This gives the protein CASSRGQGIVNTEAFF.

The chain uses TRBV6-5 and TRBJ1-5; D ambiguous. The CDR3 has 15 residues. The ends were cut back, 5 bases at V and 3 bases at J, with 14 bases in the middle. CDR1 and CDR2 (germline): MNHEY, SVGAGI. CDR3 residues: CASSVGRVNNQPQHF. The CDR3 region has the DNA TGTGCCAGCAGTGTGGGCCGTGTTAACAATCAGCCCCAGCATTTT.

The chain is built from TRBV28 and TRBJ2-5, with TRBD2 matching 8 bases. V shed 5 bases, J shed 7 bases, and the junction held 12 bases outside the gene matches. The CDR3 loop spans 15 amino acids. Germline V gene data show CDR1 as MDHEN and CDR2 as SYDVKM. CDR3 sequence: CASSEGLAGSPTQYF. For the CDR3, the DNA is TGTGCCAGCAGTGAGGGGTTAGCGGGGTCCCCGACCCAGTACTTC.

The chain joins TRBV28 to TRBJ1-2; unclear D gene. The germline V and J ends were trimmed by 3 bases and 0 bases, with 8 bases remaining between them. The V gene's germline CDR1 is MDHEN and CDR2 SYDVKM. The CDR3 covers 14 residues. The CDR3 DNA reads TGTGCCAGCAGTTTCTCTCAGACTAACTATGGCTACACCTTC. Protein sequence: CASSFSQTNYGYTF.

This clone came up a few times. V gene TRBV4-1 combines with J gene TRBJ1-5; 9 bases align to TRBD1. With 0 bases clipped from V and 10 bases from J, the junction kept 7 bases outside the gene matches. This CDR3 has 15 residues. Per the germline V gene, CDR1 is MGHRA and CDR2 is YSYEKL. Here the CDR3 reads CASSQDRTGVSPQHF. The CDR3, as DNA: TGCGCCAGCAGCCAAGATAGGACAGGGGTCAGTCCCCAGCATTTT.

The chain combines TRBV2 with TRBJ2-7; the D gene is possibly TRBD2 (6 bases). This CDR3 has 13 amino acids. From germline, CDR1 is SNHLY and CDR2 FYNNEI. V lost 0 bases and J lost 12, with 15 bases in between. The CDR3 here is CASSEAEEGRLYF. The CDR3 DNA sequence: TGTGCCAGCAGTGAAGCCGAGGAGGGGCGACTGTACTTC.

This sequence joins TRBV7-9 and TRBJ2-3; 9 bases are a match to TRBD2. Germline V gene lookup returns CDR1 SEHNR and CDR2 FQNEAQ (reference sequence). The CDR3 extends over 18 amino acids. The trim removed 0 bases at V and 4 bases at J, leaving 11 bases unmatched. CDR3 region: CASSLALAGGPVADTQYF. The CDR3 nucleotides read TGTGCCAGCAGCTTAGCACTCGCGGGAGGGCCAGTAGCAGATACGCAGTATTTT.

This sequence joins TRBV6-5 and TRBJ1-2; the D gene is possibly TRBD1 (6 bases). Looked up from germline, CDR1 is MNHEY and CDR2 is SVGAGI. V lost 0 bases and J lost 3, with 14 bases in between. The CDR3 totals 16 residues. For the CDR3, the DNA is TGTGCCAGCAGTTACTCCGGGGGGCGTAAGGACTATGGCTACACCTTC. Its protein is CASSYSGGRKDYGYTF.

V gene TRBV5-4 combines with J gene TRBJ1-2; the D is unclear. V gave up 2 bases and J gave up 9 bases, with 17 bases separating them. This CDR3 has 14 amino acids. CDR1 and CDR2 (germline): SGHNT, YYREEE (reference sequence). The CDR3 bases are TGTGCCAGCAGCTTACCGGAGTACAGCGGACGCTACACCTTC. Translation: CASSLPEYSGRYTF.

Only one count was recorded for this clone. The J gene is TRBJ1-4, the V gene TRBV28; D gene uncertain. The length of the CDR3 is 11 residues. The V end lost 4 bases, the J end lost 8 bases, and 5 bases lay between the germline ends. Germline CDR1 MDHEN, CDR2 SYDVKM. CDR3 sequence (DNA): TGTGCCAGCAGTTATCGGGAAAAACTGTTTTTT. It yields the protein CASSYREKLFF.

The chain links TRBV7-8 to TRBJ2-7; D perhaps matches TRBD1 (6 bases). CDR3 length: 13 residues. Germline V gene data show CDR1 as SGHVS and CDR2 as FQNEAQ. Trimming removed 5 bases from V and 2 bases from J, with 10 bases in between. The chain's CDR3 is CASSPGQTYEQYF. As DNA, the CDR3 is TGTGCCAGCAGCCCCGGACAGACCTACGAGCAGTACTTC.